This TCR beta chain is from a study of T cells in tumors after PD-1 blockade. The wider study: Each patient got pembrolizumab 200 mg every 3 weeks or cemiplimab 350 mg every 2 weeks. Peripheral blood samples averaged around 40,000 unique clonotypes and roughly 110,000 templates. Study-level points and caveats: Some novel exhausted tumor clones appeared in pre-treatment blood, suggesting peripheral recruitment.

Data came from immunoSEQ multiplex PCR; TCRdb stores just in-frame clones and leaves some out. This sample carries over 30,000 clones, about three quarters of them seen once, and the ten largest clones take around 40%. Concerning this clone itself: Its specificity is unknown.

The CDR3 contains 14 residues. V trimming: 8 bases; J trimming: 4 bases; junction bases outside the gene matches: 6. Germline CDR1 reads GTSNPN; CDR2 reads SVGIG (reference sequence). Sequenced here: PBMCs, sampled before anti-PD-1 treatment. This TCR came from a human donor with basal cell carcinoma. The chain employs TRBV30 and TRBJ2-6; the match to TRBD1 covers 9 bases. CDR3 sequence: CARDRARGANVLTF. CDR3 sequence (DNA): TGTGCCCGGGACAGGGCGCGGGGGGCCAACGTCCTGACTTTC. Full variable domain (remainder filled in from reference TRBV30 and TRBJ2-6): SQTIHQWPATLVQPVGSPLSLECTVEGTSNPNLYWYRQAAGRGLQLLFYSVGIGQISSEVPQNLSASRPQDRQFILSSKKLLLSDSGFYLCARDRARGANVLTFGAGSRLTVL.